The 9 T cell receptor beta chains listed next were all sequenced from one sample in a study of blood T cell repertoires in COVID-19. Assay used: immunoSEQ multiplex PCR; TCRdb lists only in-frame clones, some missing. This sample yields approximately 170,000 clones, of which approximately 80% are seen a single time; around 12% belongs to the top ten. The specimen was peripheral blood. The receptor set was obtained from a woman in her 50s with acute or convalescent COVID-19.

The chain combines TRBV5-1 with TRBJ1-6; D not resolved. Trimming pared 4 bases from V and 10 bases from J, leaving 21 bases between. CDR1 is SGHRS and CDR2 is YFSETQ in the germline V gene. CDR3 length: 16 residues. CDR3 coding DNA: TGCGCCAGCAGCCTGCGCGGGTATCGAGAAGGATCACCCCTCCACTTT. Its protein product is CASSLRGYREGSPLHF.

J is TRBJ1-5 and V is TRBV28, with 7 bases identical to TRBD1. CDR1 and CDR2 from the germline V gene are MDHEN and SYDVKM. Germline trimming cut 11 bases from V and 0 bases from J; bases unmatched to any gene: 4. The CDR3 has 13 amino acids. This chain's CDR3 is CAGAGGSNQPQHF. The CDR3 DNA follows: TGTGCCGGAGCAGGGGGTAGCAATCAGCCCCAGCATTTT.

V usage is TRBV19 and J usage is TRBJ2-3, with 7 positions matching TRBD2. This CDR3 is 15 amino acids long. CDR1 is LNHDA and CDR2 is SQIVND in the germline V gene (reference sequence). The ends lost 4 bases at V and 4 bases at J; junction bases unmatched: 8. Here the CDR3 DNA reads TGTGCCAGTAGTACTCGGGGGGACGGATCAGATACGCAGTATTTT. Amino acids: CASSTRGDGSDTQYF.

The V and J genes are TRBV6-1 and TRBJ2-5, with 8 nucleotides matching TRBD1. The CDR3 has 14 residues. Germline V gives CDR1 MNHNS, CDR2 SASEGT. The trim removed 7 bases at V and 5 bases at J, leaving 9 bases unmatched. In nucleotides, the CDR3 is TGTGCCAGCACCCCGGTGACAGGGGACGAGACCCAGTACTTC. It is translated as CASTPVTGDETQYF.

The chain carries TRBV2 and TRBJ1-1; 11 positions agree with TRBD1. Germline V gives CDR1 SNHLY, CDR2 FYNNEI. V lost 6 bases to trimming and J lost 6 bases; unmatched junction nucleotides: 6. This CDR3 is 14 amino acids long. The CDR3 spells CASRGTGGVPEAFF. For the CDR3, the DNA is TGTGCCAGCAGGGGGACAGGGGGTGTACCTGAAGCTTTCTTT.

This clone was picked up a small number of times. The CDR3 protein is CASSRRQGRYNEQFF. The CDR3, as DNA: TGTGCCAGCAGCCGGAGACAGGGACGGTACAATGAGCAGTTCTTC. The V call is TRBV14, the J call TRBJ2-1; 7 bases line up with TRBD1. The CDR3 contains 15 residues. V was pared by 4 bases and J by 4 bases, with 7 bases of the junction left unmatched. Per germline, CDR1 SGHDN and CDR2 FVKESK.

This clone was detected only a few times. The chain recombines TRBV11-2 with TRBJ1-6, with D perhaps TRBD1 (6 bases). The V and J ends lost 1 base and 12 bases respectively, with 16 bases between them. Germline assignment: CDR1 SGHAT and CDR2 FQNNGV. This CDR3 has 15 amino acids. Here the CDR3 DNA reads TGTGCCAGCAGCTTAGGGGATTCAGGGGCCCTACCCCTCCACTTT. This sequence encodes CASSLGDSGALPLHF.

The rearrangement joins TRBV19 to TRBJ2-7, with 7 bases aligning to TRBD1. Germline-derived CDR1 and CDR2 are LNHDA and SQIVND (reference sequence). The CDR3 has 13 residues. V trimming: 4 bases; J trimming: 5 bases; junction bases outside the gene matches: 5. The CDR3 coding sequence is TGTGCCAGTAGTACACGAGACAGGGACGAGCAGTACTTC. Translation: CASSTRDRDEQYF. Full variable domain (remainder filled in from reference TRBV19 and TRBJ2-7): DGGITQSPKYLFRKEGQNVTLSCEQNLNHDAMYWYRQDPGQGLRLIYYSQIVNDFQKGDIAEGYSVSREKKESFPLTVTSAQKNPTAFYLCASSTRDRDEQYFGPGTRLTVT.

The chain has TRBV3-1 (or the pseudogene TRBV3-2) and TRBJ1-3; possibly TRBD1 for D (6 bases). CDR1 and CDR2 (germline): LGHDT, YNNKEL (reference sequence). Trimming took 4 bases from V and 0 from J, leaving 10 bases between them. The CDR3 covers 15 residues. The CDR3 here is CASSLTGNSGNTIYF. The CDR3 coding sequence is TGTGCCAGCAGCCTAACAGGGAACTCTGGAAACACCATATATTTT.